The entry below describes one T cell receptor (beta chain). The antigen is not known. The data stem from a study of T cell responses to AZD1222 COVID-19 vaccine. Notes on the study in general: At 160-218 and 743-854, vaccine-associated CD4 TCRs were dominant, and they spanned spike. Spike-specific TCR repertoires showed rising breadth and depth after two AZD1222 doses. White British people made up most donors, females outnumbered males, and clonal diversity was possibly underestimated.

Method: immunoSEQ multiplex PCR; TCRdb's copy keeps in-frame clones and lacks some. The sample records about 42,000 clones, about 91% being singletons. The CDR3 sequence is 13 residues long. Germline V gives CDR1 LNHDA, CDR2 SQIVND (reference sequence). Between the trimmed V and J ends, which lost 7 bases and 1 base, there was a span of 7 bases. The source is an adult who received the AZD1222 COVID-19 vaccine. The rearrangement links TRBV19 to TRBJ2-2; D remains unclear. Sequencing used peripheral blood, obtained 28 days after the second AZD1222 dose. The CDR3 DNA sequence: TGTGCCAGTAAGGACGTGAACACCGGGGAGCTGTTTTTT. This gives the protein CASKDVNTGELFF.